This T cell receptor (beta chain) came from a study of CD8+CD57+ T cells in acquired aplastic anemia. V lost 4 bases, J lost 7 bases, and 4 bases lay in between. Germline CDR1 reads WSHSY; CDR2 reads SAAADI. The CDR3 length is 11 residues. Study results and limitations: Researchers reported that CD8+ Simpson's diversity was not significantly different in patients versus controls. The number of CD8+ CDR3 sequences shared by patients and controls was twenty-nine.

It was patients with CD8+CD57+ cell expansion by flow cytometry who were chosen for sequencing. In regard to this clonotype: No antigen is known for it.

The template for TCR beta VDJ and CDR3 sequence profiling was genomic DNA. TCRdb re-analysed the reads in MiXCR, keeping a single row per CDR3 protein. The sample consists of approximately 300,000 distinct CDR3 sequences, approximately 57% of them appearing once. The clonotype was recovered from a human donor with aplastic anemia. V is TRBV10-2 and J is TRBJ2-2; no clear D. The source material was sorted CD4+, CD8+, or CD8+CD57+ T cells (not recorded which) from PBMCs. As DNA, the CDR3 is TGCGCCAGCAGTGGGAACGGGGAGCTGTTTTTT. Encoded protein: CASSGNGELFF.